These T cell receptor beta chains were read from a single sample in a study of T cells in Graves' hyperthyroidism and ophthalmopathy. TCRdb processed the multiplex PCR reads anew with MiXCR; each CDR3 protein has one entry. This table has nearly 110,000 distinct CDR3 sequences, more than 15% appearing once. Sequencing used blood. Source of these receptors: a woman in her fifties or sixties with Graves' hyperthyroidism. CDR3s include the opening cysteine and the closing phenylalanine or tryptophan. A D gene is named only where the DNA matches it firmly. Only some rows state a clone size, as once, few, many or a class for expanded clones.

d_gene: TRBD2; j_gene: TRBJ2-2; v_gene: TRBV7-6; abundance: many; CDR3nt: TGTGCCAGCAGCTTAGCGCTAGCGGGAGAATATATCGGGGAGCTGTTTTTT; CDR3aa: CASSLALAGEYIGELFF
d_gene: TRBD1; j_gene: TRBJ2-3; v_gene: TRBV30; abundance: many; CDR3nt: TGTGCCTGGAGCAAACTGGGACAGTCGGGGGATACGCAGTATTTT; CDR3aa: CAWSKLGQSGDTQYF
d_gene: TRBD1; j_gene: TRBJ1-1; v_gene: TRBV2; abundance: many; CDR3nt: TGTGCCAGCAGGCGACAGGGCGAAGCTTTCTTT; CDR3aa: CASRRQGEAFF
d_gene: TRBD2; j_gene: TRBJ2-5; v_gene: TRBV18; abundance: many; CDR3nt: TGTGCCAGCTCACATCGACTAGCGGGAGGACAAGAGACCCAGTACTTC; CDR3aa: CASSHRLAGGQETQYF
d_gene: TRBD1; j_gene: TRBJ1-6; v_gene: TRBV5-1; abundance: many; CDR3nt: TGCGCCAGCAGCCTAACGGACAGGGGAGGCTCACCCCTCCACTTT; CDR3aa: CASSLTDRGGSPLHF
d_gene: -; j_gene: TRBJ2-2; v_gene: TRBV20-1; abundance: once; CDR3nt: TGCAGTGCTAGAGCCCAGGGGAACACCGGGGAGCTGTTTTTT; CDR3aa: CSARAQGNTGELFF
d_gene: TRBD1; j_gene: TRBJ1-6; v_gene: TRBV10-3; abundance: many; CDR3nt: TGTGCCATCAGCCCGGACAGGGATAATTCACCCCTCCACTTT; CDR3aa: CAISPDRDNSPLHF
d_gene: -; j_gene: TRBJ2-4; v_gene: TRBV5-1; abundance: many; CDR3nt: TGCGCCAGCAGCTTGGCGACCGGGGATAAAAACATTCAGTACTTC; CDR3aa: CASSLATGDKNIQYF
d_gene: TRBD2; j_gene: TRBJ2-3; v_gene: TRBV11-2; abundance: -; CDR3nt: TGTGCCAGCAGCCCAGCTAGCGGGAGGGCAGCTTTACATACGCAGTATTTT; CDR3aa: CASSPASGRAALHTQYF
d_gene: -; j_gene: TRBJ2-2; v_gene: TRBV2; abundance: many; CDR3nt: TGTGCCAGCAGTGTTGGGTCAACCGGGGAGCTGTTTTTT; CDR3aa: CASSVGSTGELFF
d_gene: -; j_gene: TRBJ2-5; v_gene: TRBV5-6; abundance: many; CDR3nt: TGTGCCAGCAGCTTCCTTGGCGCCCAAGAGACCCAGTACTTC; CDR3aa: CASSFLGAQETQYF
d_gene: -; j_gene: TRBJ2-1; v_gene: TRBV12-3/TRBV12-4; abundance: -; CDR3nt: TGTGCCAGCAGTTTGGTTCTGGGCCTAAACAATGAGCAGTTCTTC; CDR3aa: CASSLVLGLNNEQFF
d_gene: -; j_gene: TRBJ1-6; v_gene: TRBV6-6; abundance: many; CDR3nt: TGTGCCAGCAGTTACGGGGGTCCCGGGACCACGAATTCACCCCTCCACTTT; CDR3aa: CASSYGGPGTTNSPLHF
d_gene: TRBD1; j_gene: TRBJ2-2; v_gene: TRBV28; abundance: -; CDR3nt: TGTGCCAGTTCAGGGGGCGCATCGACCACCGGGGAGCTGTTTTTT; CDR3aa: CASSGGASTTGELFF
d_gene: -; j_gene: TRBJ2-1; v_gene: TRBV7-2; abundance: many; CDR3nt: TGTGCCAGCAGTTTATGGGCCTACGCCGCCAATGAGCAGTTCTTC; CDR3aa: CASSLWAYAANEQFF
d_gene: TRBD2; j_gene: TRBJ2-7; v_gene: TRBV20-1; abundance: once; CDR3nt: TGCAGTGCTAGCTTGGGACTAGCCCACGAGCAGTACTTC; CDR3aa: CSASLGLAHEQYF
d_gene: -; j_gene: TRBJ1-2; v_gene: TRBV2; abundance: many; CDR3nt: TGTGCCAGCAGTGAAGCGGAAGTCTATGGCTACACCTTC; CDR3aa: CASSEAEVYGYTF
d_gene: -; j_gene: TRBJ2-1; v_gene: TRBV28; abundance: many; CDR3nt: TGTGCCAGCAGTCCCTACACCTACAATGAGCAGTTCTTC; CDR3aa: CASSPYTYNEQFF
d_gene: -; j_gene: TRBJ2-1; v_gene: TRBV7-9; abundance: many; CDR3nt: TGTGCCAGCAGCTCGTTGGAGAACTACAATGAGCAGTTCTTC; CDR3aa: CASSSLENYNEQFF
d_gene: TRBD2; j_gene: TRBJ2-5; v_gene: TRBV7-6; abundance: -; CDR3nt: TGTGCCAGCACCCAACTAGCGGGCCCGTACCAAGAGACCCAGTACTTC; CDR3aa: CASTQLAGPYQETQYF
d_gene: TRBD2; j_gene: TRBJ2-5; v_gene: TRBV28; abundance: many; CDR3nt: TGTGCCAGCAGTTCTTCTTTTCGGCGGGGGGCCCAAGAGACCCAGTACTTC; CDR3aa: CASSSSFRRGAQETQYF
d_gene: -; j_gene: TRBJ2-7; v_gene: TRBV3-1; abundance: many; CDR3nt: TGTGCCAGCAGTCGGGACGGCCGGATCCACGAGCAGTACTTC; CDR3aa: CASSRDGRIHEQYF
d_gene: -; j_gene: TRBJ2-1; v_gene: TRBV7-2; abundance: many; CDR3nt: TGTGCCAGCAGCTTTAGCGGAAACAATGAGCAGTTCTTC; CDR3aa: CASSFSGNNEQFF
d_gene: -; j_gene: TRBJ2-6; v_gene: TRBV18; abundance: many; CDR3nt: TGTGCCAGCTCAAAAATGCAGGCCGACACCCCTGGGGGGGCCAACGTCCTGACTTTC; CDR3aa: CASSKMQADTPGGANVLTF
d_gene: -; j_gene: TRBJ2-1; v_gene: TRBV28; abundance: many; CDR3nt: TGTGCCAGCACCCCGAGGGGATTCCCACTACACAATGAGCAGTTCTTC; CDR3aa: CASTPRGFPLHNEQFF
d_gene: TRBD1; j_gene: TRBJ2-7; v_gene: TRBV20-1; abundance: many; CDR3nt: TGCAGTGCTAGAGATGGACAGGGGCTCCACGAGCAGTACTTC; CDR3aa: CSARDGQGLHEQYF
d_gene: TRBD2; j_gene: TRBJ2-1; v_gene: TRBV20-1; abundance: many; CDR3nt: TGCAGTGCTAGAGACCGTTCAGCGGGAACTAGACCCGACAATGAGCAGTTCTTC; CDR3aa: CSARDRSAGTRPDNEQFF
d_gene: -; j_gene: TRBJ1-2; v_gene: TRBV6-2/TRBV6-3; abundance: -; CDR3nt: TGTGCCAGCACCAGACGGGACCCGAGACTTTCACCATATGGCTACACCTTC; CDR3aa: CASTRRDPRLSPYGYTF
d_gene: TRBD2; j_gene: TRBJ2-5; v_gene: TRBV2; abundance: many; CDR3nt: TGTGCCAGCAGCCCCGGACTAGCGGGAGCTGGAGAGACCCAGTACTTC; CDR3aa: CASSPGLAGAGETQYF
d_gene: -; j_gene: TRBJ1-2; v_gene: TRBV6-1; abundance: many; CDR3nt: TGTGCCAGCAGTGAGGCCGGGACCTATGGCTACACCTTC; CDR3aa: CASSEAGTYGYTF
d_gene: TRBD1; j_gene: TRBJ2-1; v_gene: TRBV6-1; abundance: few; CDR3nt: TGTGCCAGCAGGGAGACAGGGGGCTTGGATGAGCAGTTCTTC; CDR3aa: CASRETGGLDEQFF
d_gene: -; j_gene: TRBJ2-7; v_gene: TRBV7-9; abundance: many; CDR3nt: TGTGCCAGCAGCTTAGGCGGGACACCCTACGAGCAGTACTTC; CDR3aa: CASSLGGTPYEQYF
d_gene: TRBD1; j_gene: TRBJ2-1; v_gene: TRBV18; abundance: many; CDR3nt: TGTGCCAGCTCACCACCGTCGCAGGGGGCAACTACAATGAGCAGTTTCTTC; CDR3aa: CASSPPSQGATTMSSFF
d_gene: -; j_gene: TRBJ1-4; v_gene: TRBV5-1; abundance: many; CDR3nt: TGCGCCAGCAGCTTGGCCTGGGGGCGTGAAAAACTGTTTTTT; CDR3aa: CASSLAWGREKLFF
d_gene: -; j_gene: TRBJ1-2; v_gene: TRBV5-1; abundance: many; CDR3nt: TGCGCCAGCAGGAGGACAGCTAACTATGGCTACACCTTC; CDR3aa: CASRRTANYGYTF
d_gene: -; j_gene: TRBJ1-2; v_gene: TRBV11-1; abundance: many; CDR3nt: TGTGCCAGCAGCTTGGGTCCAGCTAACTATGGCTACACCTTC; CDR3aa: CASSLGPANYGYTF
d_gene: -; j_gene: TRBJ2-2; v_gene: TRBV15; abundance: many; CDR3nt: TGTGCCACCAGCAGAGATATTGCAGGGGAGCTGTTTTTT; CDR3aa: CATSRDIAGELFF
d_gene: TRBD2; j_gene: TRBJ2-7; v_gene: TRBV28; abundance: many; CDR3nt: TGTGCCAGCAGAGATAGCGGGAGAGCTAACTACGAGCAGTACTTC; CDR3aa: CASRDSGRANYEQYF
d_gene: -; j_gene: TRBJ1-3; v_gene: TRBV6-1; abundance: many; CDR3nt: TGTGCCAGCATTTCAGAGGGAAACACCATATATTTT; CDR3aa: CASISEGNTIYF
d_gene: TRBD2; j_gene: TRBJ2-7; v_gene: TRBV5-6; abundance: many; CDR3nt: TGTGCCAGCAGTCCTGCGGAAGCGGGAGGGCCGCGGGAGCAGTACTTC; CDR3aa: CASSPAEAGGPREQYF
d_gene: -; j_gene: TRBJ2-1; v_gene: TRBV20-1; abundance: many; CDR3nt: TGCAGTGCTAGGAGGAGGCGGGGGCCCTACAATGAGCAGTTCTTC; CDR3aa: CSARRRRGPYNEQFF
d_gene: TRBD1; j_gene: TRBJ1-1; v_gene: TRBV2; abundance: many; CDR3nt: TGTGCCAGCAGTAATGACAGGGGGTATGGCACTGAAGCTTTCTTT; CDR3aa: CASSNDRGYGTEAFF